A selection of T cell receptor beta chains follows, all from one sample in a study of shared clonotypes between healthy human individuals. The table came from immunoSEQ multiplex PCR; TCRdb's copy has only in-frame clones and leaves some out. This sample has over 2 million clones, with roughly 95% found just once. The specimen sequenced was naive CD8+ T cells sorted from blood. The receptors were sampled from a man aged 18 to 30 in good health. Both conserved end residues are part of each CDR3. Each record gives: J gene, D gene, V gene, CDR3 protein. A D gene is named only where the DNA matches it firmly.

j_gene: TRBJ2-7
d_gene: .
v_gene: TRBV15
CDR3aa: CATSSTGTTYEQYF

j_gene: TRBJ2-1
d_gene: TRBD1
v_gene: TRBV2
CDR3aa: CASLWTGGSYNEQFF

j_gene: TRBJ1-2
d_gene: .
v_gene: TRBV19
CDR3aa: CASSSPGGGVHF

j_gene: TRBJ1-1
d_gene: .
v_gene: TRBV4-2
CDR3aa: CASSIFSLSTEAFF

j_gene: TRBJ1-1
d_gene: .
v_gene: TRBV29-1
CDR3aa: CSAWGGDTEAFF

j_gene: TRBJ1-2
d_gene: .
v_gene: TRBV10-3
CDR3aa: CAISEYGQSYGYTF

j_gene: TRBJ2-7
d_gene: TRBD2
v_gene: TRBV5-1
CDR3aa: CASSLDQRGYEQYF

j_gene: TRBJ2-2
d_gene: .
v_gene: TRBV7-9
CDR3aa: CASSLGPDNGTGELFF

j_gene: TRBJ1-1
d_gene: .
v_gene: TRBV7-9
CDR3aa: CASSLEADLEAFF

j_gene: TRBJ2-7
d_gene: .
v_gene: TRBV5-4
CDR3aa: CASSSAKGPYEQYF

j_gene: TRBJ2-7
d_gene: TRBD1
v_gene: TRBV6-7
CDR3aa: CASSYPETHSRQGLHHEQYF

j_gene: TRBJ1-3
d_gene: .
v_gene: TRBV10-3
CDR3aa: CAIRDASQDSGNTIYF

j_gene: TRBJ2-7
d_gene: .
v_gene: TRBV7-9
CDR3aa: CASSLAGGAAEQYF

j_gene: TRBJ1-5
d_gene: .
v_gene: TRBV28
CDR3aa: CASSARGSNQPQHF

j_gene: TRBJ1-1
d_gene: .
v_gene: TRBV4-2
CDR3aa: CASSQDLGVTEAFF

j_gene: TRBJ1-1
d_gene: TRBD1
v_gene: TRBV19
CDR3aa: CASSMGDRPGAFF

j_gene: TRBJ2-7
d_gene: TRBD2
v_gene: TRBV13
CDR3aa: CASSLKGLAGGSYEQYF

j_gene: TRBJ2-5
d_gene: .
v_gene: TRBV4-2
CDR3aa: CASSQDRGSETQYF

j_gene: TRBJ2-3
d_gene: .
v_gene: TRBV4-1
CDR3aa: CASSHTLDTQYF

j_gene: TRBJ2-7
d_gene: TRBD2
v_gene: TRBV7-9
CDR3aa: CASSLGRGAFPYEQYF

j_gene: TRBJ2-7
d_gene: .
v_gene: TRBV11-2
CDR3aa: CASSLEPPGAEFAYEQYF

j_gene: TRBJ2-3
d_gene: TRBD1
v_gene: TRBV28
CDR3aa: CASSFLDRGPTDTQYF

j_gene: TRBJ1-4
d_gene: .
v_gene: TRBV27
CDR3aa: CASSSIYPRGNEKLFF

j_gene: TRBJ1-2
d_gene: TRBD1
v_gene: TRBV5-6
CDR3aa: CASSGQDRVIYGYTF

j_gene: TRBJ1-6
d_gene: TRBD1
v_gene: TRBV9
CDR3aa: CASRVGTDYNSPLHF